This entry lists 27 T cell receptor beta chains sequenced from one sample in a study of blood T cell repertoires in COVID-19. Sequencing was performed with immunoSEQ multiplex PCR; in TCRdb, only in-frame clones are kept and a portion is missing. Here the sample spans roughly 170,000 clones, 74% being singletons. Sequencing was done on a sample of peripheral blood. The source is a woman of 80 years or more with acute or convalescent COVID-19.

The chain has TRBV2 and TRBJ1-1; 8 positions agree with TRBD1. The V gene's germline CDR1 is SNHLY and CDR2 FYNNEI. J gave up 3 bases and V 7 bases, and 10 bases lay outside the gene matches. The CDR3 extends over 15 amino acids. CDR3 in DNA: TGTGCCAGCAATATCCCTACAGGGGGGTACACTGAAGCTTTCTTT. Its translation: CASNIPTGGYTEAFF.

V gene TRBV28 combines with J gene TRBJ1-4; 7 positions agree with TRBD1. Germline CDR1 reads MDHEN; CDR2 reads SYDVKM. V trimming: 3 bases; J trimming: 5 bases; junction bases outside the gene matches: 6. The CDR3 runs 15 residues. This chain's CDR3 is CASSFFGTANEKLFF. DNA of the CDR3: TGTGCCAGCAGTTTTTTTGGGACAGCGAATGAAAAACTGTTTTTT.

This clone has a count of ten or more. This rearrangement joins TRBV6-5 to TRBJ1-5, with D possibly matching TRBD1 (6 bases). V dropped 4 bases and J dropped 2 bases, with 15 bases sitting between them. CDR1 is MNHEY and CDR2 is SVGAGI in the germline V gene. This CDR3 comprises 16 residues. The CDR3 DNA follows: TGTGCCAGCAGTTCCGGACAGAATTCAGGCAATCAGCCCCAGCATTTT. Its translation is CASSSGQNSGNQPQHF.

This clone was seen only a few times. The chain links TRBV3-1 (or the pseudogene TRBV3-2) to TRBJ2-3, with 9 positions matching TRBD2. Germline V CDR1 and CDR2: LGHDT, YNNKEL (reference sequence). With V trimmed by 8 bases and J by 6 bases, 6 bases remained unmatched. The CDR3 extends over 13 amino acids. The CDR3: CASVAGAADTQYF. The CDR3 DNA follows: TGTGCCAGCGTAGCGGGAGCGGCGGATACGCAGTATTTT.

The chain recombines TRBV5-4 with TRBJ2-7; the match to TRBD2 covers 8 bases. V gave up 4 bases and J gave up 2 bases; unmatched junction bases: 5. CDR1 is SGHNT, CDR2 YYREEE, per germline (reference sequence). This CDR3 region has 14 residues. The CDR3 loop reads CASSPAGVTYEQYF. The CDR3 DNA follows: TGTGCCAGCAGCCCAGCGGGAGTAACCTACGAGCAGTACTTC.

The rearrangement joins TRBV5-1 to TRBJ2-3; TRBD1 matches at 10 bases. With V trimmed by 1 base and J by 3 bases, 5 bases remained unmatched. CDR3 length: 16 amino acids. Germline V CDR1 and CDR2: SGHRS, YFSETQ. CDR3: CASSLLRDRGTDTQYF. The CDR3 DNA follows: TGCGCCAGCAGCTTGCTGAGGGACAGGGGAACAGATACGCAGTATTTT.

This clone was observed a handful of times. The rearrangement joins TRBV9 to TRBJ1-3, with D possibly matching TRBD1 (6 bases). Germline V gene lookup returns CDR1 SGDLS and CDR2 YYNGEE. Trimming cost V 0 bases and J 2 bases, with 9 bases left between them. The CDR3 totals 15 residues. CDR3 DNA: TGTGCCAGCAGCGTAGATCCAGGGGCTGGAAACACCATATATTTT. Amino acid sequence: CASSVDPGAGNTIYF.

This chain joins TRBV7-2 and TRBJ2-7; D unresolved. With 6 bases removed from V and 0 bases from J, the gap between germline ends came to 9 bases. Germline-derived CDR1 and CDR2 are SGHTA and FQGNSA. The CDR3 sequence is 13 residues long. The CDR3 DNA is TGTGCCAGCAGTTCCTATAGCTCCTACGAGCAGTACTTC. Encoded protein: CASSSYSSYEQYF.

The chain has TRBV11-2 and TRBJ2-3, with D perhaps TRBD2 (6 bases). The CDR3 is made up of 17 amino acids. Per the germline V gene, CDR1 is SGHAT and CDR2 is FQNNGV. The germline V and J ends were trimmed by 5 bases and 0 bases, with 18 bases remaining between them. In nucleotides, the CDR3 is TGTGCCAGCAGCCCCCGGTTGGTAGCGGAGAGCACAGATACGCAGTATTTT. Its translation is CASSPRLVAESTDTQYF.

This clone has just one count. CDR3 amino acids: CASKITEGYSGNTIYF. CDR3 in DNA: TGTGCCAGTAAAATTACAGAGGGCTACTCTGGAAACACCATATATTTT. The gene calls are TRBV19 and TRBJ1-3; D call uncertain. CDR3 size: 16 residues. The V gene lost 7 bases and the J gene lost 0 bases, with 16 bases spanning the gap. CDR1 is LNHDA, CDR2 SQIVND, per germline (reference sequence).

This chain connects TRBV7-2 to TRBJ2-5; tentatively, D is TRBD2 (7 bases). Deletions cut 1 base from V and 3 bases from J, with 18 bases between. CDR1 and CDR2 from the germline V gene are SGHTA and FQGNSA. The CDR3 loop spans 17 amino acids. CDR3 amino acids: CASSLGIQGGREETQYF. For the CDR3, the DNA is TGTGCCAGCAGCTTAGGAATACAGGGAGGGAGGGAAGAGACCCAGTACTTC.

On this clone: The same CDR3 is also encoded by other DNA sequences in this sample. The chain recombines TRBV2 with TRBJ2-5, with 8 nucleotides matching TRBD1. The CDR3 runs to 13 residues. Trimming cost V 6 bases and J 4 bases; bases outside gene matches: 4. The V gene's germline CDR1 is SNHLY and CDR2 FYNNEI. CDR3 nucleotide sequence: TGTGCCAGCAGCGGACAGGGCGGAGAGACCCAGTACTTC. Protein: CASSGQGGETQYF. Combining the CDR3 with reference TRBV2 and TRBJ2-5 gives the whole variable domain EPEVTQTPSHQVTQMGQEVILRCVPISNHLYFYWYRQILGQKVEFLVSFYNNEISEKSEIFDDQFSVERPDGSNFTLKIRSTKLEDSAMYFCASSGQGGETQYFGPGTRLLVL.

This sequence joins TRBV10-1 and TRBJ2-7, with TRBD1 identical over 8 bases. The V and J ends lost 3 bases and 5 bases, in that order; junction bases with no gene match: 18. The CDR3 consists of 18 residues. The germline V gene has CDR1 WNHNN and CDR2 SYGVQD (reference sequence). The CDR3 loop is CASSEGRGRLVSGNEQYF. The CDR3 DNA is TGCGCCAGCAGTGAAGGCAGGGGGCGATTAGTATCTGGAAACGAGCAGTACTTC.

This sequence joins TRBV27 and TRBJ2-2; possible D gene TRBD2, 6 bases. Germline CDR1 reads MNHEY; CDR2 reads SMNVEV (reference sequence). Between the trimmed V and J ends, which lost 7 bases and 3 bases, there was a span of 12 bases. The CDR3 runs 14 residues. The CDR3 loop reads CASTSGTYTGELFF. CDR3 coding DNA: TGTGCCAGCACCTCCGGGACTTACACCGGGGAGCTGTTTTTT.

The chain has TRBV19 and TRBJ1-5, with D hard to call. Germline lookup yields CDR1 LNHDA and CDR2 SQIVND (reference sequence). The CDR3 spans 15 residues. V gave up 4 bases and J gave up 5 bases, with 15 bases separating them. CDR3 nucleotides: TGTGCCAGTAGTAAACAGCCCAGAAACTATCAGCCCCAGCATTTT. It encodes CASSKQPRNYQPQHF.

The V gene is TRBV7-9, the J gene TRBJ2-3; D unclear. The CDR3 sequence is 12 residues long. The germline V gene encodes CDR1 SEHNR and CDR2 FQNEAQ (reference sequence). Trimming pared 4 bases from V and 2 bases from J, leaving 4 bases between. The CDR3 DNA sequence: TGTGCCAGCAGCTACTTCACAGATACGCAGTATTTT. Protein sequence: CASSYFTDTQYF.

CDR3 coding DNA: TGTGCCAGCAGTGAGACTAGCGGGGGCTACAATGAGCAGTTCTTC. Protein: CASSETSGGYNEQFF. The J gene is TRBJ2-1, the V gene TRBV6-1; 12 bases agree with TRBD2. The CDR3 has 15 residues. After removal of 3 bases from V and 3 bases from J, the junction contained 0 bases not matched to a gene. CDR1 is MNHNS, CDR2 SASEGT, per germline.

The CDR3 spells CASRSTGANEKLFF. CDR3 DNA: TGTGCCAGCAGATCGACAGGGGCTAATGAAAAACTGTTTTTT. This chain uses TRBV3-1 (or the pseudogene TRBV3-2) with TRBJ1-4, with 8 bases matching TRBD1. Germline values: CDR1 LGHDT, CDR2 YNNKEL (reference sequence). This CDR3 contains 14 residues. V gave up 6 bases and J gave up 3 bases; unmatched junction bases: 3.

The chain couples TRBV6-6 to TRBJ1-2; D not certain. This CDR3 region has 13 residues. V was trimmed by 7 bases and J by 5 bases, leaving 14 bases between them. The germline gives CDR1 MNHNY, CDR2 SVGAGI (reference sequence). CDR3 in amino acids: CASMSRDGYGYTF. CDR3 DNA: TGTGCCAGCATGAGTCGTGACGGGTATGGCTACACCTTC.

The chain is built from TRBV6-1 and TRBJ1-5; TRBD1 is a possible D gene (5 bases). The CDR3 length is 14 residues. Trimming removed 3 bases from V and 6 bases from J, with 12 bases in between. Germline V lookup: CDR1 MNHNS, CDR2 SASEGT. CDR3 region: CASSERTRGQPQHF. The CDR3 DNA follows: TGTGCCAGCAGTGAGAGGACAAGAGGTCAGCCCCAGCATTTT.

This clone was seen only a few times. The chain couples TRBV19 to TRBJ1-2; 8 bases map to TRBD1. The CDR3 contains 15 residues. The V gene's germline CDR1 is LNHDA and CDR2 SQIVND (reference sequence). With 9 bases clipped from V and 8 bases from J, the junction kept 17 bases outside the gene matches. CDR3 sequence: CASTTRTGTGVGYTF. CDR3 bases: TGTGCCAGCACAACTAGAACCGGGACAGGAGTCGGCTACACCTTC.

The rearrangement uses TRBV28 and TRBJ1-3, with TRBD1 identical over 8 bases. V lost 3 bases and J lost 2; bases outside the gene matches: 3. The CDR3 sequence is 15 residues long. Germline V gives CDR1 MDHEN, CDR2 SYDVKM. CDR3 sequence: CASSFRGPTGNTIYF. The CDR3 DNA reads TGTGCCAGCAGTTTCAGGGGGCCGACTGGAAACACCATATATTTT. Full variable domain (remainder filled in from reference TRBV28 and TRBJ1-3): DVKVTQSSRYLVKRTGEKVFLECVQDMDHENMFWYRQDPGLGLRLIYFSYDVKMKEKGDIPEGYSVSREKKERFSLILESASTNQTSMYLCASSFRGPTGNTIYFGEGSWLTVV.

V and J are TRBV27 and TRBJ1-5; 7 bases line up with TRBD1. Germline trimming cut 3 bases from V and 6 bases from J; bases unmatched to any gene: 2. The CDR3 is 13 amino acids. Germline V gene sequence: CDR1 MNHEY, CDR2 SMNVEV (reference sequence). The chain's CDR3 is CASSFAGGQPQHF. For the CDR3, the DNA is TGTGCCAGCAGTTTCGCAGGGGGTCAGCCCCAGCATTTT.

The V call is TRBV10-2, the J call TRBJ1-5, with TRBD1 as a possible D gene (6 bases). V dropped 8 bases and J dropped 4 bases, with 12 bases sitting between them. Per the germline V gene, CDR1 is WSHSY and CDR2 is SAAADI. CDR3 length equals 13 residues. The CDR3 DNA reads TGCGCCAGCCGCTCCCAGGGGAATCAGCCCCAGCATTTT. Translation: CASRSQGNQPQHF.

This clone came up a few times. The chain joins TRBV27 to TRBJ2-7; a weak D match, TRBD1 (6 bases). V lost 6 bases, J lost 1 base, and 13 bases lay in between. Germline V gives CDR1 MNHEY, CDR2 SMNVEV (reference sequence). CDR3 length: 14 amino acids. Written as DNA, the CDR3 is TGTGCCAGCAGGAGAGGGGGTGCGTCCTACGAGCAGTACTTC. It specifies CASRRGGASYEQYF.

The chain recombines TRBV12-3 or TRBV12-4 with TRBJ2-1; D may be TRBD1 (6 bases). The CDR3 loop spans 13 amino acids. With 9 bases removed from V and 8 bases from J, the gap between germline ends came to 17 bases. CDR3 DNA sequence: TGTGCCAGTACCTTAGGGGGTAGGGATGAGCAGTTCTTC. It is translated as CASTLGGRDEQFF.

J is TRBJ1-4 and V is TRBV6-5; D is uncertain. CDR3 size: 15 residues. Between the trimmed V and J ends, which lost 0 bases and 10 bases, there was a span of 15 bases. Germline V gives CDR1 MNHEY, CDR2 SVGAGI. This CDR3 reads CASSYSSGAEGKLFF. For the CDR3, the DNA is TGTGCCAGCAGTTACTCGTCGGGCGCCGAGGGAAAACTGTTTTTT.